The TCR beta chain described here comes from a study of T cell responses to AZD1222 COVID-19 vaccine. Repertoires were generated with immunoSEQ multiplex PCR, while TCRdb's copy carries only in-frame clones and drops some. This table holds roughly 150,000 clones, about nine tenths found once. This CDR3 has 15 amino acids. Germline CDR1 and CDR2: MNHEY and SMNVEV (reference sequence). The V end lost 5 bases, the J end lost 8 bases, and 21 bases lay between the germline ends. Regarding the study as a whole: Clonal diversity may have been underestimated, and the donors were mostly white British, with more females than males. Baseline testing showed seropositivity in only a handful of AZD1222 recipients.

As regards this clone: Antigen unknown.

The V gene is TRBV27, the J gene TRBJ1-2; D is perhaps TRBD1 (5 bases). Sequenced material: peripheral blood, taken on day 0 of AZD1222 vaccination. The receptor was derived from an adult in good health. The CDR3 coding sequence is TGTGCCAGCAGTCCCCTAAGGGGCAGGGTCGGGGGCTACACCTTC. The encoded protein is CASSPLRGRVGGYTF.